Listed below are T cell receptor beta chains from one sample, sequenced in a study of CD8+ T cells in alopecia areata. This table comes from immunoSEQ multiplex PCR, and its TCRdb copy is limited to in-frame clones, with some not included. The table has fewer than 200,000 clones, 50% to 75% seen once. This material consisted of CD4+ T cells sorted from blood, taken at roughly week 55, from a patient treated with tofacitinib. These TCRs come from a human donor with alopecia areata. The CDR3 runs from the conserved cysteine through the conserved F or W. The order of the fields is D gene, V gene, J gene, clone size, CDR3 DNA, CDR3 protein. A D gene is named only where the DNA matches it firmly. Clone size is stated in some rows and not others, as once, few, many or a class when expanded.

>NA|TRBV7-2|TRBJ1-1|NA
TGTGCCAGCAAAGGGGGTTCCACTGAAGCTTTCTTT
CASKGGSTEAFF
>NA|TRBV15|TRBJ1-5|NA
TGTGCCACCAGCAGAGTTTGGCAGGAAAATCAGCCCCAGCATTTT
CATSRVWQENQPQHF
>NA|TRBV1|TRBJ1-2|few
TGCACCAGCAGCCCCTCGGGGGACTATGGCTACACCTTC
CTSSPSGDYGYTF
>TRBD1|TRBV10-3|TRBJ1-6|once
TGTGCCATCAGTGAGGGGGACAGATTTTCACCCCTCCACTTT
CAISEGDRFSPLHF
>NA|TRBV2|TRBJ1-2|NA
TGTGCCAGCACCGGGGGCAGCTATGGCTACACCTTC
CASTGGSYGYTF
>NA|TRBV5-1|TRBJ2-7|NA
TGCGCCAGCAGCGATGATGCGGGTCCCCAGTACTTC
CASSDDAGPQYF
>NA|TRBV6-5|TRBJ2-6|NA
TGTGCCAGCTCCCCTGGGGTCTCTGGGGCCAACGTCCTGACTTTC
CASSPGVSGANVLTF
>TRBD2|TRBV15|TRBJ2-5|NA
TGTGCCACCAGCAGAGGACTAGCGGGGGGCGATGAGACCCAGTACTTC
CATSRGLAGGDETQYF
>TRBD1|TRBV29-1|TRBJ1-3|NA
TGCAGCGCCCGCCGACAGGGGGGAACTGGAAACACCATATATTTT
CSARRQGGTGNTIYF
>NA|TRBV30|TRBJ2-5|few
TGTGCCTGGAGTTTGGGACCGCAAGAGACCCAGTACTTC
CAWSLGPQETQYF
>TRBD1|TRBV25-1|TRBJ2-6|few
TGTGCCAGCGCGCCGGGACAGGGTTTTTTGGCTGGGGCCAACGTCCTGACTTTC
CASAPGQGFLAGANVLTF
>NA|TRBV30|TRBJ2-6|few
TGTGCCTGGAGTGGACACCTCTCTGGGGCCAACGTCCTGACTTTC
CAWSGHLSGANVLTF
>NA|TRBV11-3|TRBJ2-5|NA
TGTGCCAGCAGCTCTAACGCGGGACTCGCGAAGACCCAGTACTTC
CASSSNAGLAKTQYF
>NA|TRBV7-7|TRBJ2-7|few
TGTGCCAGCAGCCACCTCGACAGCTACGAGCAGTACTTC
CASSHLDSYEQYF
>TRBD1|TRBV5-1|TRBJ1-4|NA
TGCGCCAGCAGTCTTGGGACAGCGAATGAAAAACTGTTTTTT
CASSLGTANEKLFF
>NA|TRBV5-1|TRBJ2-4|NA
TGCGCCAGCAGCTTGATGGCTAGTACAGCCCTTCAGTACTTC
CASSLMASTALQYF
>TRBD1|TRBV6-6|TRBJ2-7|few
TGTGCCAGCAGTTACCTCCGGGACAGCTACGAGCAGTACTTC
CASSYLRDSYEQYF
>NA|TRBV15|TRBJ1-5|NA
TGTGCCACCAGCGGGATAGGGGGTTATAGCAATCAGCCCCAGCATTTT
CATSGIGGYSNQPQHF
>NA|TRBV5-6|TRBJ2-7|few
TGTGCCAGCAGCCCTGGAGGGAGAAAGGACGAGCAGTACTTC
CASSPGGRKDEQYF
>NA|TRBV5-6|TRBJ2-7|NA
TGTGCCAGCAGCTCGCAAAACTACGAGCAGTACTTC
CASSSQNYEQYF
>NA|TRBV4-1|TRBJ2-3|NA
TGCGCCAGCAGCCAAGATCGGGGTGCGGTGGATACGCAGTATTTT
CASSQDRGAVDTQYF
>NA|TRBV29-1|TRBJ1-2|NA
TGCAGCGTTAGCCAACAGGGCTTGGGTAACTATGGCTACACCTTC
CSVSQQGLGNYGYTF
>NA|TRBV29-1|TRBJ1-4|NA
TGCAGCGTTGAAGCTCCCGAGGGAAATGAAAAACTGTTTTTT
CSVEAPEGNEKLFF
>NA|TRBV29-1|TRBJ1-2|NA
TGCAGCGTTGGAGAGAATGGGCAGTATGGCTACACCTTC
CSVGENGQYGYTF
>NA|TRBV7-3|TRBJ2-4|NA
TGTGCCAGCAGCTTGGAGGGGATCCCCAAAAACATTCAGTACTTC
CASSLEGIPKNIQYF
>NA|TRBV5-6|TRBJ2-7|NA
TGTGCCAGCAGGGCGGGACTCCTAAGTCCCTACGAGCAGTACTTC
CASRAGLLSPYEQYF